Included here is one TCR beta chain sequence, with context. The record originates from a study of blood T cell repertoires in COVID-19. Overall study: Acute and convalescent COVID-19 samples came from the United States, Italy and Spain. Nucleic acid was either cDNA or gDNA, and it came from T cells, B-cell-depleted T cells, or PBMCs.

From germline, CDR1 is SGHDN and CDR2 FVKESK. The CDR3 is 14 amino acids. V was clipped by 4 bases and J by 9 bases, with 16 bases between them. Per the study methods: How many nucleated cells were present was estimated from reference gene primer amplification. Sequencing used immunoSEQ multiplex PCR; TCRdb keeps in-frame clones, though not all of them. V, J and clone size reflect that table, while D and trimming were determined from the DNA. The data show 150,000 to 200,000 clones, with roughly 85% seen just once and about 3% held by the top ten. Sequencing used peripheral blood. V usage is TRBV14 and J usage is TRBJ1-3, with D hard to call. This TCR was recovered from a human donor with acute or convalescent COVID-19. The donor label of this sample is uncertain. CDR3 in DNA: TGTGCCAGCAGCCCGACGGGAAGGGATGGCACCATATATTTT. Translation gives CASSPTGRDGTIYF.